The 30 T cell receptor beta chains given below trace back to one sample, sequenced in a study of human CD8 memory T cell subsets (dated by TCRdb to the early 2020s). A Human TCR Profiling Kit was used to prepare UMI-labeled 5' RACE TCRbeta libraries. TCRdb reprocessed the reads; each CDR3 protein sequence makes one entry, and DNA is unavailable. The sample table gives 9,000 to 15,000 distinct CDR3 sequences. The top ten clones comprise 13% to 15% of the sample. The sample comprised CD8+ T cells from PBMCs. The receptors were sampled from a human donor in good health.

This rearrangement joins TRBV20-1 to TRBJ2-2; the TRBD2 assignment by TCRdb is unverifiable without DNA. The CDR3 spans 17 residues. Germline V gene lookup returns CDR1 DFQATT and CDR2 SNEGSKA (reference sequence). CDR3 protein: CSARTIGTSGNTGELFF.

The rearrangement uses TRBV10-3 and TRBJ2-3. The CDR3 totals 15 residues. CDR1 is ENHRY and CDR2 is SYGVKD in the germline V gene. The CDR3 sequence: CAISLDGVLGDTQYF.

The chain uses TRBV12-5 and TRBJ2-2; the D call of TRBD1 rests on TCRdb alone, since no DNA is present to check it. CDR3 length: 15 amino acids. Germline CDR1 LGHNT, CDR2 FRNRAP. This CDR3 reads CASAPGQGITGELFF.

CDR3 in amino acids: CSVEWSGSHRSQETQYF. The chain has TRBV29-1 and TRBJ2-5; TCRdb reports TRBD2, a call that lacks DNA to check it against. CDR3 length equals 17 residues. Germline lookup yields CDR1 SQVTM and CDR2 ANQGSEA.

The chain links TRBV7-6 to TRBJ1-1. There are 12 residues in the CDR3. Per the germline V gene, CDR1 is SGHVS and CDR2 is FNYEAQ. CDR3 loop: CASSLTTAEAFF.

CDR3 protein: CASSERHHNEQFF. The gene calls are TRBV7-9 and TRBJ2-1. Germline V CDR1 and CDR2: SEHNR, FQNEAQ (reference sequence). This CDR3 spans 13 amino acids.

This rearrangement joins TRBV12-3 or TRBV12-4 to TRBJ1-6. The CDR3 runs to 15 residues. The CDR3 loop is CASSRGGGYNSPLHF.

The chain uses TRBV7-3 and TRBJ2-1; TCRdb lists TRBD1, though no DNA is available to test this call. The CDR3 has 14 amino acids. CDR1 is SGHTA, CDR2 FQGTGA, per germline. This CDR3 is CASSSGQKHNEQFF.

CDR3 region: CAISEVDKYYEQYF. This chain uses TRBV10-3 with TRBJ2-7. The CDR3 sequence is 14 residues long. Germline-derived CDR1 and CDR2 are ENHRY and SYGVKD.

Judged by frequency, this clonotype is medium-sized (0.01 to 0.1%). This chain connects TRBV29-1 to TRBJ2-5; the D gene TCRdb calls, TRBD1, cannot be checked with no DNA. The CDR3 runs to 14 residues. The germline V gene has CDR1 SQVTM and CDR2 ANQGSEA. The CDR3 region is CSARSVQGQETQYF.

The chain employs TRBV9 and TRBJ1-2. CDR3 length: 15 residues. Germline V gives CDR1 SGDLS, CDR2 YYNGEE. This chain's CDR3 is CASSVVAGQLSGYTF. Full variable domain (outside the CDR3, taken from reference TRBV9 and TRBJ1-2): DSGVTQTPKHLITATGQRVTLRCSPRSGDLSVYWYQQSLDQGLQFLIQYYNGEERAKGNILERFSAQQFPDLHSELNLSSLELGDSALYFCASSVVAGQLSGYTFGSGTRLTVV.

The genes are TRBV28 and TRBJ2-2; TCRdb lists TRBD1, though no DNA is available to test this call. CDR1 MDHEN and CDR2 SYDVKM come from the germline V gene. The CDR3 covers 17 residues. The CDR3: CASSSRTGGSRAGELFF.

The V and J genes are TRBV29-1 and TRBJ1-2. The CDR3 covers 11 residues. Germline CDR1 and CDR2: SQVTM and ANQGSEA. The CDR3 spells CLVVDNYGYTF.

The V gene is TRBV27, the J gene TRBJ1-2. CDR3 length: 11 residues. Germline loops: CDR1 MNHEY, CDR2 SMNVEV (reference sequence). The chain's CDR3 is CASSSGDGYTF.

This clonotype is medium-sized by frequency. The rearrangement links TRBV7-2 to TRBJ2-7. This CDR3 is 11 amino acids long. In germline, CDR1 is SGHTA, CDR2 FQGNSA. CDR3 loop: CASSFSYEQYF.

The J gene is TRBJ1-6, the V gene TRBV4-1. The CDR3 loop spans 13 amino acids. Germline V gene data show CDR1 as MGHRA and CDR2 as YSYEKL. The CDR3 reads CASGPGPNSPLHF.

The chain combines TRBV28 with TRBJ1-2; TCRdb selects TRBD1, and the lack of DNA leaves this call unchecked. Per germline, CDR1 MDHEN and CDR2 SYDVKM. The CDR3 is 18 residues long. This CDR3 reads CASSFRESKLTLDYGYTF.

This clonotype is classed as medium-sized by frequency. The V and J genes are TRBV4-3 and TRBJ2-1. Germline V lookup: CDR1 LGHNA, CDR2 YSLEER. There are 15 residues in the CDR3. The CDR3: CASGSDRGSYNEQFF.

Considering frequency, this clonotype is large. This chain links TRBV20-1 with TRBJ2-1; TCRdb returns TRBD2, unconfirmable since there is no DNA. Germline CDR1 is DFQATT and CDR2 is SNEGSKA (reference sequence). The CDR3 has 14 residues. The CDR3 sequence: CSARDAGGEYEQFF.

The genes are TRBV6-6 and TRBJ1-2; TCRdb names TRBD1, which stays unverified in the absence of DNA. The CDR3 totals 13 residues. The V gene's germline CDR1 is MNHNY and CDR2 SVGAGI (reference sequence). The CDR3 sequence: CASSAGASYGYTF.

The chain recombines TRBV6-5 with TRBJ2-7; TCRdb reports TRBD1, a call that lacks DNA to check it against. Germline CDR1 is MNHEY and CDR2 is SVGAGI. This CDR3 has 15 amino acids. CDR3 region: CASRQKPLLGYEQYF.

The CDR3 reads CASSSGTTYSNQPQHF. The chain joins TRBV7-2 to TRBJ1-5; checking the TCRdb D call of TRBD1 is not possible without DNA. From germline, CDR1 is SGHTA and CDR2 FQGNSA. The CDR3 extends over 16 amino acids.

The rearrangement joins TRBV7-9 to TRBJ2-5; the D call of TRBD1 rests on TCRdb alone, since no DNA is present to check it. Germline CDR1 and CDR2: SEHNR and FQNEAQ (reference sequence). The CDR3 loop spans 16 amino acids. CDR3 sequence reads: CASSFLGGGDQETQYF.

The chain recombines TRBV19 with TRBJ2-3; TCRdb's D call of TRBD1 is untestable without DNA. Germline V gives CDR1 LNHDA, CDR2 SQIVND (reference sequence). This CDR3 has 14 residues. The CDR3: CASASGTGADTQYF.

This chain joins TRBV27 and TRBJ1-2; the D call from TCRdb, TRBD1, cannot be confirmed without DNA. CDR1 is MNHEY and CDR2 is SMNVEV in the germline V gene (reference sequence). This CDR3 is built from 12 residues. The CDR3 loop is CASSATGEGYTF.

This chain uses TRBV7-2 with TRBJ2-6. Germline loops: CDR1 SGHTA, CDR2 FQGNSA. The CDR3 loop spans 15 amino acids. CDR3 sequence: CASSLMSSGANVLTF.

The rearrangement joins TRBV2 to TRBJ2-7; TCRdb picks TRBD1, but there is no DNA to check that call. CDR3 length: 15 residues. Germline loops: CDR1 SNHLY, CDR2 FYNNEI. CDR3: CAISLGLGQGYEQYF.

The chain carries TRBV7-2 and TRBJ2-1; TCRdb outputs TRBD2, but without DNA this stays unchecked. In germline, CDR1 is SGHTA, CDR2 FQGNSA. The CDR3 has 18 amino acids. CDR3 sequence reads: CASSLRVWGLAGLNEQFF.

This clonotype shows up as medium-sized (0.01 to 0.1%) by frequency. The chain uses TRBV29-1 and TRBJ2-4. The CDR3 is 13 residues long. CDR1 is SQVTM and CDR2 is ANQGSEA in the germline V gene. CDR3 region: CSVEAGRKNIQYF.

CDR3: CASSPKSQETQYF. This rearrangement joins TRBV5-6 to TRBJ2-5. The CDR3 loop spans 13 amino acids. The germline V gene has CDR1 SGHDT and CDR2 YYEEEE.